Below are 29 T cell receptor beta chains sequenced from a single sample in a study of Ad26.COV2.S vaccination and SARS-CoV-2 variants. Treatment described: some 20 received Ad26.COV2.S at low or high dose, single or two shots; 5 received placebo; per-sample allocation not given. Sampling took place 63 days after the first vaccine or placebo injection. The method was immunoSEQ multiplex PCR; TCRdb's version includes in-frame clones alone and lacks a portion of them. Of 300,000 to 450,000 clones in the sample, 70% to 90% were seen once. The source material was peripheral blood, sampled in a trial of Ad26.COV2.S vaccine versus placebo. These receptor sequences come from a person between 18 and 59 years old who received the Ad26.COV2.S COVID-19 vaccine or a placebo.

This chain uses TRBV28 with TRBJ1-1; D remains ambiguous. V lost 4 bases to trimming and J lost 5 bases, with 11 bases between them. Germline V lookup: CDR1 MDHEN, CDR2 SYDVKM. The CDR3 is 13 residues long. The CDR3 nucleotides read TGTGCCAGCAGTTCGATGGTACAAACTGAAGCTTTCTTT. As protein: CASSSMVQTEAFF.

The chain employs TRBV9 and TRBJ1-5, with D possibly matching TRBD1 (5 bases). The germline CDR1 and CDR2 sequences are SGDLS and YYNGEE. This CDR3 has 15 residues. The V and J ends lost 3 bases and 3 bases respectively, with 13 bases between them. This CDR3 reads CASSAEQGPNQPQHF. The CDR3 DNA follows: TGTGCCAGCAGCGCGGAGCAGGGACCCAATCAGCCCCAGCATTTT.

The chain employs TRBV4-1 and TRBJ2-3, with 10 bases lining up with TRBD2. After removal of 1 base from V and 5 bases from J, the junction contained 18 bases not matched to a gene. Germline CDR1 MGHRA, CDR2 YSYEKL. This CDR3 is built from 20 residues. CDR3 protein: CASSQGKGTGSGRGRDTQYF. CDR3 DNA: TGCGCCAGCAGCCAAGGGAAGGGGACAGGCAGCGGGAGGGGGAGAGATACGCAGTATTTT.

V is TRBV3-1 (or the pseudogene TRBV3-2) and J is TRBJ2-7; a possible D gene is TRBD2 (6 bases). Germline values: CDR1 LGHDT, CDR2 YNNKEL (reference sequence). The length of the CDR3 is 15 residues. Trimming took off 0 bases at V and 12 bases at J, with 21 bases between the two ends. CDR3 amino acids: CASSQDLEIPAEGYF. As DNA, the CDR3 is TGTGCCAGCAGCCAAGATCTAGAGATCCCAGCGGAGGGGTACTTC.

The chain recombines TRBV9 with TRBJ2-2; D ambiguous. V lost 0 bases and J lost 8, with 11 bases in between. Germline V gives CDR1 SGDLS, CDR2 YYNGEE. The CDR3 sequence is 14 residues long. The CDR3: CASSVGRPFGELFF. Here the CDR3 DNA reads TGTGCCAGCAGCGTAGGTCGGCCCTTTGGGGAGCTGTTTTTT.

This chain uses TRBV25-1 with TRBJ1-5; D ambiguous. Trimming removed 1 base from V and 0 bases from J, with 10 bases in between. This CDR3 is 16 amino acids long. Germline V gene lookup returns CDR1 MGHDK and CDR2 SYGVNS. The CDR3 bases are TGTGCCAGCAGTGAATCTGGCGGGAATAGCAATCAGCCCCAGCATTTT. This codes for CASSESGGNSNQPQHF.

The rearrangement uses TRBV10-2 and TRBJ1-2, with D unclear. Per germline, CDR1 WSHSY and CDR2 SAAADI. The CDR3 has 12 residues. V shed 3 bases and J shed 4 bases, with 6 bases lying between them. CDR3 nucleotides: TGCGCCAGCAGTGATGGGAGCTATGGCTACACCTTC. Its translation is CASSDGSYGYTF.

The rearrangement joins TRBV3-1 (or the pseudogene TRBV3-2) to TRBJ2-1; D ambiguous. The CDR3 runs 14 residues. Germline V gene sequence: CDR1 LGHDT, CDR2 YNNKEL (reference sequence). V dropped 2 bases and J dropped 15 bases, with 20 bases sitting between them. The CDR3: CASSQPLFGQVLFF. The CDR3 region has the DNA TGTGCCAGCAGCCAACCTTTATTCGGGCAGGTATTGTTCTTC.

This chain links TRBV2 with TRBJ1-5; unclear D gene. V lost 4 bases and J lost 3, with 10 bases in between. This CDR3 has 14 residues. The germline gives CDR1 SNHLY, CDR2 FYNNEI. CDR3 region: CASSAERINQPQHF. The CDR3 DNA sequence: TGTGCCAGCAGTGCGGAACGGATCAATCAGCCCCAGCATTTT.

The chain carries TRBV19 and TRBJ1-6; D ambiguous. The CDR3 runs to 14 residues. Germline CDR1 reads LNHDA; CDR2 reads SQIVND (reference sequence). Trimming removed 3 bases from V and 9 bases from J, with 12 bases in between. The CDR3 bases are TGTGCCAGTAGTATGCGGGTGTCAACTTCACCCCTCCACTTT. Its translation: CASSMRVSTSPLHF.

This clone showed up many times. At the DNA level, this CDR3 is encoded by other sequences in the same sample as well. The chain combines TRBV6-2 or TRBV6-3 with TRBJ2-5; a weak D match, TRBD2 (6 bases). CDR1 is MNHEY and CDR2 is SVGEGT in the germline V gene. The CDR3 runs to 14 residues. V was clipped by 0 bases and J by 1 base, with 6 bases between them. The chain's CDR3 is CASSYSGLQETQYF. The CDR3 DNA reads TGTGCCAGCAGTTACTCGGGACTCCAAGAGACCCAGTACTTC.

V is TRBV7-2 and J is TRBJ2-5; D remains ambiguous. From germline, CDR1 is SGHTA and CDR2 FQGNSA. The CDR3 length is 14 residues. V lost 5 bases and J lost 0, with 10 bases in between. Here the CDR3 reads CASSRGLYQETQYF. The DNA of the CDR3 is TGTGCCAGCAGCCGCGGTCTTTACCAAGAGACCCAGTACTTC.

The J gene is TRBJ1-3, the V gene TRBV19, with D possibly being TRBD1 (5 bases). Germline values: CDR1 LNHDA, CDR2 SQIVND (reference sequence). V lost 3 bases, J lost 0 bases, and 18 bases lay in between. This CDR3 is built from 18 residues. This CDR3 reads CASSIFANLGGSGNTIYF. For the CDR3, the DNA is TGTGCCAGTAGTATTTTTGCGAATCTTGGGGGCTCTGGAAACACCATATATTTT.

The rearrangement uses TRBV15 and TRBJ1-4, with D unresolved. The CDR3 is 16 residues long. V was pared by 2 bases and J by 1 base, with 11 bases between. Germline CDR1 reads LNHNV; CDR2 reads YYDKDF (reference sequence). CDR3 coding DNA: TGTGCCACCAGCAGAATGGGAGAGGGAACTAATGAAAAACTGTTTTTT. Translation gives CATSRMGEGTNEKLFF.

This chain joins TRBV19 and TRBJ2-3, with 7 bases that match TRBD2. This CDR3 region has 15 residues. The V segment lost 3 bases and the J segment 1 base; nucleotides outside the gene matches: 4. Germline lookup yields CDR1 LNHDA and CDR2 SQIVND (reference sequence). The DNA for the CDR3 is TGTGCCAGTAGTATCGGGGGGACGGGCACAGATACGCAGTATTTT. This encodes CASSIGGTGTDTQYF.

V usage is TRBV6-2 or TRBV6-3 and J usage is TRBJ2-5; no firm D call. This CDR3 contains 13 residues. V lost 4 bases, J lost 2 bases, and 8 bases lay in between. Germline CDR1 is MNHEY and CDR2 is SVGEGT. The CDR3 loop reads CASSLVEQETQYF. CDR3 nucleotides: TGTGCCAGCAGTTTGGTAGAGCAAGAGACCCAGTACTTC.

Details on this clone: A read error may produce the germline difference seen at one junction end. The J gene is TRBJ2-4, the V gene TRBV4-1, with TRBD1 matching 7 bases. The CDR3 is made up of 14 amino acids. Germline V gene sequence: CDR1 MGHRA, CDR2 YSYEKL. CDR3 amino acids: CASSDRLTGASRDF. In DNA form, the CDR3 reads TGCGCCAGCAGCGATCGCTTAACAGGGGCTAGTAGGGACTTC.

V usage is TRBV20-1 and J usage is TRBJ2-1, with 8 bases lining up with TRBD1. CDR3 size: 17 residues. Germline V lookup: CDR1 DFQATT, CDR2 SNEGSKA (reference sequence). With V trimmed by 3 bases and J by 9 bases, 19 bases remained unmatched. CDR3 sequence: CSASFFLSAGGRGEQFF. The CDR3 nucleotides read TGCAGTGCTAGTTTCTTCTTGTCGGCAGGGGGCCGCGGTGAGCAGTTCTTC.

The chain combines TRBV6-5 with TRBJ2-7; tentative D call: TRBD2 (6 bases). The V and J ends lost 7 bases and 3 bases respectively, with 13 bases between them. The germline gives CDR1 MNHEY, CDR2 SVGAGI. This CDR3 is 13 amino acids long. This CDR3 is CASMVAGIYEQYF. The CDR3 nucleotides read TGTGCCAGCATGGTGGCGGGAATCTACGAGCAGTACTTC.

The chain uses TRBV18 and TRBJ1-1; D gene unclear. V was trimmed by 1 base and J by 1 base, leaving 7 bases between them. In germline, CDR1 is KGHSH, CDR2 LQKENI. CDR3 size: 14 residues. CDR3 loop: CASSPQVGNTEAFF. The CDR3 region has the DNA TGTGCCAGCTCACCACAGGTAGGGAACACTGAAGCTTTCTTT.

This chain uses TRBV11-3 with TRBJ2-6; unclear D gene. V lost 1 base to trimming and J lost 9 bases, with 7 bases between them. Germline CDR1 reads SGHNT; CDR2 reads YENEEA. CDR3 length equals 13 residues. The CDR3 DNA sequence: TGTGCCAGCAGCTTAGTAGGGCTCAACGTCCTGACTTTC. Protein: CASSLVGLNVLTF.

The rearrangement uses TRBV5-1 and TRBJ2-6, with 9 nucleotides matching TRBD1. Trimming at V came to 2 bases and at J to 12 bases, leaving 6 bases not matched to a gene. The germline CDR1 and CDR2 sequences are SGHRS and YFSETQ. This CDR3 has 14 amino acids. CDR3 DNA sequence: TGCGCCAGCAGCTTCGGGACAGGGTCCGGCGTCCTGACTTTC. The encoded protein is CASSFGTGSGVLTF.

J is TRBJ2-7 and V is TRBV2; a possible D gene is TRBD2 (5 bases). Per the germline V gene, CDR1 is SNHLY and CDR2 is FYNNEI. The CDR3 totals 12 residues. The germline V and J ends were trimmed by 4 bases and 6 bases, with 10 bases remaining between them. The DNA for the CDR3 is TGTGCCAGCAGTGGTGCAGCGGCCGAGCAGTACTTC. It yields the protein CASSGAAAEQYF.

The chain couples TRBV9 to TRBJ2-6; D possibly corresponds to TRBD1 (6 bases). The CDR3 is made up of 14 amino acids. Germline-derived CDR1 and CDR2 are SGDLS and YYNGEE. Trimming took off 5 bases at V and 0 bases at J, with 6 bases between the two ends. CDR3 amino acids: CASRGHSGANVLTF. In DNA, the CDR3 is TGTGCCAGCAGGGGACACTCTGGGGCCAACGTCCTGACTTTC.

This clone was seen a single time. The chain employs TRBV28 and TRBJ2-7; possibly TRBD1 for D (7 bases). CDR1 MDHEN and CDR2 SYDVKM come from the germline V gene. The CDR3 contains 13 residues. Trimming removed 7 bases from V and 6 bases from J, with 16 bases in between. CDR3 amino acids: CASISGGTLEQYF. CDR3 DNA sequence: TGTGCCAGCATCTCAGGGGGGACCCTCGAGCAGTACTTC.

This sequence joins TRBV3-1 (or the pseudogene TRBV3-2) and TRBJ1-4, with 8 bases lining up with TRBD1. Germline V gene lookup returns CDR1 LGHDT and CDR2 YNNKEL (reference sequence). The CDR3 has 13 residues. The trim removed 4 bases at V and 6 bases at J, leaving 1 base unmatched. CDR3 bases: TGTGCCAGCAGCCTACAGGGGGATGAAAAACTGTTTTTT. Its translation: CASSLQGDEKLFF.

V gene TRBV11-2 combines with J gene TRBJ2-3; 14 bases fit TRBD2. Germline V gives CDR1 SGHAT, CDR2 FQNNGV. Trimming removed 2 bases from V and 6 bases from J; junction bases left unmatched: 7. The CDR3 sequence is 17 residues long. The CDR3 reads CASSLPTSGGARDTQYF. The CDR3 region has the DNA TGTGCCAGCAGCTTACCGACTAGCGGGGGGGCACGCGATACGCAGTATTTT. The variable domain in full, with the rest retrieved from reference TRBV11-2 and TRBJ2-3, is EAGVAQSPRYKIIEKRQSVAFWCNPISGHATLYWYQQILGQGPKLLIQFQNNGVVDDSQLPKDRFSAERLKGVDSTLKIQPAKLEDSAVYLCASSLPTSGGARDTQYFGPGTRLTVL.

The chain carries TRBV4-1 and TRBJ1-2; D is ambiguous. Trimming shortened V by 0 bases and J by 4 bases, and 12 bases separated the two germline ends. CDR1 and CDR2 from the germline V gene are MGHRA and YSYEKL. The CDR3 extends over 15 amino acids. The CDR3 bases are TGCGCCAGCAGCCAAGAAGAAGGAAACCTCTATGGCTACACCTTC. As protein: CASSQEEGNLYGYTF.

The chain employs TRBV27 and TRBJ2-7; D is uncertain. The CDR3 extends over 14 amino acids. Trimming removed 6 bases from V and 5 bases from J, with 17 bases in between. CDR1 and CDR2 (germline): MNHEY, SMNVEV (reference sequence). CDR3 sequence (DNA): TGTGCCAGCAGATACCTGCCGGAGTCCCACGAGCAGTACTTC. Amino acid sequence: CASRYLPESHEQYF.